Here is one TCR beta chain with its context. This entry is derived from a study of blood T cells in healthy people across ages. The CDR3 runs to 16 residues. V trimming: 6 bases; J trimming: 0 bases; junction bases outside the gene matches: 7. A minimum of 5 micrograms of total RNA was extracted per sample. PCR was performed a second time for about 7 to 11 cycles using a sample-barcoded 5' primer and a J-beta primer mix. MiXCR, applied by TCRdb to the 5' RACE reads, yields one record per CDR3 protein. The sample holds roughly 900,000 distinct CDR3 sequences, roughly 52% seen once. The rearrangement joins TRBV12-3 or TRBV12-4 to TRBJ2-3, with TRBD1 matching over 9 bases. This receptor was identified in a man between 25 and 39 years old in good health. Sequences were obtained from blood. The CDR3 DNA is TGTGCCAGCAGATCCACCGGGACAGGGAGCACAGATACGCAGTATTTT. Its translation: CASRSTGTGSTDTQYF.